Listed below are T cell receptor beta chains from one sample, sequenced in a study of T-cell reconstitution after alpha-beta-depleted transplantation in children. Using its own MiXCR run on the PCR reads, TCRdb lists one record per CDR3 protein. Of about 610,000 distinct CDR3 sequences listed, more than 20% were seen once; the top ten hold 30% to 45%. The sample was PBMCs, taken before TCRalphabeta/CD19-depleted stem cell transplant. The origin of the receptors is a boy in the first two years of life with Wiskott-Aldrich syndrome, due to receive a stem cell transplant. The CDR3 runs from the conserved cysteine through the conserved F or W. Each record gives: D gene, J gene, V gene, clone size, CDR3 DNA, CDR3 protein. D genes are given only for firm matches. Size is stated for part of the rows, as once, few or many counts, or as a class when the clone is expanded.

TRBD2 TRBJ2-1 TRBV11-2 . TGTGCCAGCAGCTTACGAGCGGGAGGGTACAATGAGCAGTTCTTC CASSLRAGGYNEQFF
. TRBJ2-1 TRBV3-1 few TGTGCCAGCAGCCAAGGGGGTGGGGGTGAGCAGTTCTTC CASSQGGGGEQFF
. TRBJ2-2 TRBV12-3/TRBV12-4 . TGTGCCAGCAGTTTTGGAGGGTCGAGCACCGGGGAGCTGTTTTTT CASSFGGSSTGELFF
. TRBJ2-1 TRBV11-1 . TGTGCCAGCAGCCACAGATTCAATGAGCAGTTCTTC CASSHRFNEQFF
TRBD2 TRBJ2-5 TRBV7-7 few TGTGCCAGCAGCTCGTTAGCGGGAGAGGAGACCCAGTACTTC CASSSLAGEETQYF
. TRBJ2-1 TRBV29-1 . TGCAGCGCCCACCTTGTGGGCAATGAGCAGTTCTTC CSAHLVGNEQFF
. TRBJ2-5 TRBV20-1 . TGCAGTGCCCCCGTATCCACACAAGAGACCCAGTACTTC CSAPVSTQETQYF
. TRBJ2-2 TRBV20-1 . TGCAGTGCTAGGAACGATGCCGGGGAGCTGTTTTTT CSARNDAGELFF
. TRBJ2-1 TRBV5-1 . TGCGCCAGCAGCTTGTGGGCTGGGATCGCCAATGAGCAGTTCTTC CASSLWAGIANEQFF
. TRBJ2-3 TRBV6-1 . TGTGCCAGCAGTAGGAGCCTCAGCACAGATACGCAGTATTTT CASSRSLSTDTQYF
. TRBJ2-7 TRBV6-1 . TGTGCCAGCCACCCGTCGACAGGTTCCTACGAGCAGTACTTC CASHPSTGSYEQYF
. TRBJ1-1 TRBV27 few TGTGCCAGCAGTTCCTACTCCATGAACACTGAAGCTTTCTTT CASSSYSMNTEAFF
. TRBJ2-1 TRBV2 few TGTGCCAGCAGTGACCCTTTCTCCTACAATGAGCAGTTCTTC CASSDPFSYNEQFF
TRBD2 TRBJ2-1 TRBV20-1 . TGCAGTGCTAGACCCTGGACTAGCGGGAGGGCCAGACTCAATGAGCAGTTCTTC CSARPWTSGRARLNEQFF
. TRBJ1-2 TRBV5-1 few TGCGCCAGCAGCCTTCGCTTTGGGTATGGCTACACCTTC CASSLRFGYGYTF
. TRBJ2-2 TRBV5-5 few TGTGCCAGCAGCCCAGGAGTGACCGGGGAGCTGTTTTTT CASSPGVTGELFF
TRBD2 TRBJ2-5 TRBV5-1 . TGCGCCAGCAGCTTGGGATATTGGGGAGGGTCCCAGTACTTC CASSLGYWGGSQYF
. TRBJ1-2 TRBV12-3/TRBV12-4 few TGTGCCAGCAGTTTTGCATATGGCTACACCTTC CASSFAYGYTF
TRBD2 TRBJ2-3 TRBV5-8 . TGTGCCAGCAGCTTCCTGGATAACGGGAGGACAGATACGCAGTATTTT CASSFLDNGRTDTQYF
. TRBJ2-1 TRBV4-1 . TGCGCCAGCGGGAGCCGGGCTAACCGGGGTGAGCAGTTCTTC CASGSRANRGEQFF
. TRBJ1-5 TRBV6-1 . TGTGCCAGCAAAACAGGGCCCAATCAGCCCCAGCATTTT CASKTGPNQPQHF
TRBD1 TRBJ1-5 TRBV27 few TGTGCCAGCAGCGGGACAGGAGGTCCCCCTGGGAATCAGCCCCAGCATTTT CASSGTGGPPGNQPQHF
TRBD2 TRBJ2-3 TRBV10-3 many TGTGCCATCAGTGATGAGCGGGAGTGGAAGTATTTT CAISDEREWKYF
. TRBJ2-7 TRBV12-3/TRBV12-4 . TGTGCCAGCAGTCCTGATACAGGTATAGCCTACGAGCAGTACTTC CASSPDTGIAYEQYF
TRBD2 TRBJ2-1 TRBV28 . TGTGCCAGCAGTTTATACGGGCGGGGGTCCTACAATGAGCAGTTCTTC CASSLYGRGSYNEQFF